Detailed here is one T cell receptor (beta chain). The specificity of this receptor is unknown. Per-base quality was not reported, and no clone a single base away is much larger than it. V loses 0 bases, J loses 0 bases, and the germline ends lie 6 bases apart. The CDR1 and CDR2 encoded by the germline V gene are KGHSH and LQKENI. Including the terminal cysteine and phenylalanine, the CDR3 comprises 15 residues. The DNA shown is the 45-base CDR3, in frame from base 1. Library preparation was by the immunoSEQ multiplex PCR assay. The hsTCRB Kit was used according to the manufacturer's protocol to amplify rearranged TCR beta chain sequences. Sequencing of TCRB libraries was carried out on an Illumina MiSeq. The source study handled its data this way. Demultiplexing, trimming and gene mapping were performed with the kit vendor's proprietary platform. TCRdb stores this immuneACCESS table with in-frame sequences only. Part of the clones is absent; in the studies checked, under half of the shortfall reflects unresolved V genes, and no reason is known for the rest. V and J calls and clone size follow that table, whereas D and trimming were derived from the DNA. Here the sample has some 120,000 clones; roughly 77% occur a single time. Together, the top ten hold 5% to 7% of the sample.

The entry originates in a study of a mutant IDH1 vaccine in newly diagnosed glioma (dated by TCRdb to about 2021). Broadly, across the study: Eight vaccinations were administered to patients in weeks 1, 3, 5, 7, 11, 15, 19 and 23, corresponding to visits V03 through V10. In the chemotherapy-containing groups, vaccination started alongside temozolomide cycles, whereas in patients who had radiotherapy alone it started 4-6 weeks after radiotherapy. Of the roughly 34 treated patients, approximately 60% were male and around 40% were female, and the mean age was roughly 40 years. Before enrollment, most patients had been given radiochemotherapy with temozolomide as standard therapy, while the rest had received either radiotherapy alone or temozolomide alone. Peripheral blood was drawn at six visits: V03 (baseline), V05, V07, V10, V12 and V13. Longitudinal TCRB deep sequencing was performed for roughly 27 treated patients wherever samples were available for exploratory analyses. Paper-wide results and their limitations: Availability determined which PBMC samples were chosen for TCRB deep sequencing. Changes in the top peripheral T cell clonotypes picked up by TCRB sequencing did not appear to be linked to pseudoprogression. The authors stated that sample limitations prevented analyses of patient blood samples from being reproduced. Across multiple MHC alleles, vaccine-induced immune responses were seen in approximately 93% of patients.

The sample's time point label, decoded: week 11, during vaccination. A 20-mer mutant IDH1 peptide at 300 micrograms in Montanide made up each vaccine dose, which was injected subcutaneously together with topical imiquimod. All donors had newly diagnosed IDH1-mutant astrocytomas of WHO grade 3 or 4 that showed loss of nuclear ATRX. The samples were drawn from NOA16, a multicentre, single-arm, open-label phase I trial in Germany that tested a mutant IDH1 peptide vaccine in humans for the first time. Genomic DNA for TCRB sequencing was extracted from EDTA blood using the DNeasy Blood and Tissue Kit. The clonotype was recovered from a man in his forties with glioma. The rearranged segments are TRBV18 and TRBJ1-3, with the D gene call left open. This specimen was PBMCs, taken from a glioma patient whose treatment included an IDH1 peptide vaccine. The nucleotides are TGTGCCAGCTCACCACCAAGGAGCTCTGGAAACACCATATATTTT. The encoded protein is CASSPPRSSGNTIYF.